These 20 T cell receptor beta chains were all obtained from the same sample, sequenced in a study of PD-1 blockade in classical Hodgkin lymphoma. The time point is: cycle 4 day 1 (C4D1), after less than seven weeks of nivolumab. Relapse after autologous stem cell transplantation occurred in every patient, and brentuximab vedotin exposure varied. Investigators isolated CD4+ T cells from thawed PBMCs through magnetic negative selection. The method was immunoSEQ multiplex PCR; TCRdb's version includes in-frame clones alone and lacks a portion of them. The data show around 16,000 clones, over 70% seen once. This sample comprised CD4+ T cells from blood, obtained before the fourth cycle of nivolumab. The receptors were gathered from a human donor with classical Hodgkin lymphoma.

The chain is built from TRBV7-8 and TRBJ2-7, with D perhaps matching TRBD2 (6 bases). The CDR3 has 14 residues. V shed 5 bases and J shed 2 bases, with 13 bases lying between them. Germline V gives CDR1 SGHVS, CDR2 FQNEAQ. The DNA of the CDR3 is TGTGCCAGCAGCATTCAGCGGGTAACCTACGAGCAGTACTTC. Its translation: CASSIQRVTYEQYF.

The chain is built from TRBV15 and TRBJ2-1; 7 positions agree with TRBD2. V shed 3 bases, J shed 4 bases, and the junction held 9 bases outside the gene matches. CDR3 length: 16 amino acids. CDR1 is LNHNV, CDR2 YYDKDF, per germline (reference sequence). The CDR3 DNA reads as TGTGCCACCAGCAGGGCGGGGGAGGCGGGGTACAATGAGCAGTTCTTC. As protein: CATSRAGEAGYNEQFF. Supplemented by reference TRBV15 and TRBJ2-1, the full variable domain reads DAMVIQNPRYQVTQFGKPVTLSCSQTLNHNVMYWYQQKSSQAPKLLFHYYDKDFNNEADTPDNFQSRRPNTSFCFLDIRSPGLGDTAMYLCATSRAGEAGYNEQFFGPGTRLTVL.

J is TRBJ1-4 and V is TRBV18, with D perhaps matching TRBD1 (6 bases). CDR1 and CDR2 (germline): KGHSH, LQKENI. CDR3 length: 12 amino acids. CDR3 coding DNA: TGTTATACAGGGTCAACTAATGAAAAACTGTTTTTT. Protein product: CYTGSTNEKLFF.

The chain has TRBV11-2 and TRBJ2-5; D is unclear. The CDR3 loop spans 12 amino acids. The ends were cut back, 7 bases at V and 5 bases at J, with 11 bases in the middle. The V gene's germline CDR1 is SGHAT and CDR2 FQNNGV. The CDR3 is CASKGWRETQYF. DNA for the CDR3: TGTGCCAGCAAGGGATGGCGGGAGACCCAGTACTTC.

This clone appeared a few times. The rearrangement links TRBV6-6 to TRBJ2-1; TRBD1 aligns across 9 bases. The CDR3 spans 11 residues. Per the germline V gene, CDR1 is MNHNY and CDR2 is SVGAGI (reference sequence). V shed 0 bases, J shed 15 bases, and the junction held 0 bases outside the gene matches. CDR3: CASSYSGQGFF. CDR3 bases: TGTGCCAGCAGTTACTCGGGACAGGGGTTCTTC.

This clone has just one count. The chain carries TRBV18 and TRBJ2-7; tentatively, D is TRBD2 (7 bases). The CDR3 is 16 residues long. V was pared by 2 bases and J by 1 base, with 15 bases between. The V gene's germline CDR1 is KGHSH and CDR2 LQKENI. The CDR3 DNA sequence: TGTGCCAGCTCACCAAGGGGGGGAGTCACTTCCTACGAGCAGTACTTC. Amino acid sequence: CASSPRGGVTSYEQYF.

This chain uses TRBV19 with TRBJ2-3; D remains ambiguous. From germline, CDR1 is LNHDA and CDR2 SQIVND (reference sequence). This CDR3 is 16 amino acids long. Trimming cost V 3 bases and J 2 bases, with 15 bases left between them. CDR3 nucleotides: TGTGCCAGTAGTATCTCGTCGACGGGCTACACAGATACGCAGTATTTT. It specifies CASSISSTGYTDTQYF. The whole variable domain, remainder taken from reference TRBV19 and TRBJ2-3, is DGGITQSPKYLFRKEGQNVTLSCEQNLNHDAMYWYRQDPGQGLRLIYYSQIVNDFQKGDIAEGYSVSREKKESFPLTVTSAQKNPTAFYLCASSISSTGYTDTQYFGPGTRLTVL.

The chain has TRBV7-8 and TRBJ2-2; D ambiguous. V shed 5 bases and J shed 1 base, with 14 bases lying between them. Germline assignment: CDR1 SGHVS and CDR2 FQNEAQ. The CDR3 length is 16 residues. The CDR3 is CASSARWGLNTGELFF. CDR3 in DNA: TGTGCCAGCAGCGCGAGATGGGGTTTGAACACCGGGGAGCTGTTTTTT.

The chain carries TRBV10-3 and TRBJ2-7; 7 bases align to TRBD1. The germline V gene has CDR1 ENHRY and CDR2 SYGVKD. CDR3 length equals 16 residues. V was pared by 6 bases and J by 2 bases, with 13 bases of the junction left unmatched. CDR3 in amino acids: CAIRDPGTATTYEQYF. The CDR3 DNA reads TGTGCCATCAGGGACCCCGGGACAGCAACCACCTACGAGCAGTACTTC.

The gene calls are TRBV5-1 and TRBJ2-7; D is perhaps TRBD1 (5 bases). Looked up from germline, CDR1 is SGHRS and CDR2 is YFSETQ. This CDR3 has 12 amino acids. V shed 4 bases and J shed 4 bases, with 9 bases lying between them. In DNA, the CDR3 is TGCGCCAGCAGCCTGGACACTTACGAGCAGTACTTC. Protein product: CASSLDTYEQYF.

The chain uses TRBV18 and TRBJ2-7; D perhaps matches TRBD1 (5 bases). V was shortened by 3 bases and J by 3 bases, with 15 bases between the two germline ends. There are 15 residues in the CDR3. Germline lookup yields CDR1 KGHSH and CDR2 LQKENI. CDR3 in amino acids: CASSPQGLENYEQYF. The CDR3 DNA reads as TGTGCCAGCTCACCCCAGGGCCTAGAAAACTACGAGCAGTACTTC. Full variable domain (remainder filled in from reference TRBV18 and TRBJ2-7): NAGVMQNPRHLVRRRGQEARLRCSPMKGHSHVYWYRQLPEEGLKFMVYLQKENIIDESGMPKERFSAEFPKEGPSILRIQQVVRGDSAAYFCASSPQGLENYEQYFGPGTRLTVT.

This chain uses TRBV6-1 with TRBJ2-3; D ambiguous. CDR1 and CDR2 (germline): MNHNS, SASEGT. The germline V and J ends were trimmed by 5 bases and 3 bases, with 9 bases remaining between them. The length of the CDR3 is 13 residues. The chain's CDR3 is CASSPVGTDTQYF. The CDR3 DNA follows: TGTGCCAGCAGTCCGGTGGGGACAGATACGCAGTATTTT.

V gene TRBV18 combines with J gene TRBJ1-2; 9 nucleotides line up with TRBD1. This CDR3 is 13 amino acids long. Germline trimming cut 4 bases from V and 6 bases from J; bases unmatched to any gene: 3. In germline, CDR1 is KGHSH, CDR2 LQKENI. The CDR3 bases are TGTGCCAGCTCACTGGGACAGGGAGATGGCTACACCTTC. This codes for CASSLGQGDGYTF.

This clone was seen only once. The chain combines TRBV9 with TRBJ2-1; 7 nucleotides line up with TRBD2. The trim removed 0 bases at V and 9 bases at J, leaving 12 bases unmatched. The CDR3 spans 16 residues. Germline CDR1 SGDLS, CDR2 YYNGEE. DNA of the CDR3: TGTGCCAGCAGCGTAGTACATCGGGGAGGGCCGGGTGAGCAGTTCTTC. Translated, it gives CASSVVHRGGPGEQFF.

The chain employs TRBV29-1 and TRBJ1-1; no firm D call. Germline CDR1 and CDR2: SQVTM and ANQGSEA. This CDR3 spans 10 amino acids. V was clipped by 7 bases and J by 2 bases, with 5 bases between them. CDR3 amino acids: CSALNTEAFF. CDR3 DNA sequence: TGCAGCGCCCTTAACACTGAAGCTTTCTTT.

This chain joins TRBV4-1 and TRBJ1-3; D gene ambiguous. This CDR3 is built from 15 residues. Trimming pared 0 bases from V and 2 bases from J, leaving 8 bases between. Per the germline V gene, CDR1 is MGHRA and CDR2 is YSYEKL. The CDR3 bases are TGCGCCAGCAGCCAAGAGACCCGAGCTGGAAACACCATATATTTT. Residues: CASSQETRAGNTIYF.

This chain links TRBV28 with TRBJ2-5; D unresolved. The CDR3 is 14 residues long. Per the germline V gene, CDR1 is MDHEN and CDR2 is SYDVKM. V lost 6 bases to trimming and J lost 6 bases, with 17 bases between them. CDR3 loop: CASRLTNSLQTQYF. CDR3 DNA: TGTGCCAGCAGGCTTACCAATTCTTTGCAGACCCAGTACTTC.

The V and J genes are TRBV5-4 and TRBJ1-1; D is perhaps TRBD1 (5 bases). Germline CDR1 SGHNT, CDR2 YYREEE (reference sequence). V was pared by 4 bases and J by 3 bases, with 13 bases between. The CDR3 spans 14 residues. In DNA, the CDR3 is TGTGCCAGCAGCCGAGGGGTGACGGACACTGAAGCTTTCTTT. This gives the protein CASSRGVTDTEAFF.

CDR3 region: CATRNGGSGANVLTF. The CDR3 nucleotides read TGTGCCACCCGCAATGGCGGCTCTGGGGCCAACGTCCTGACTTTC. The J gene is TRBJ2-6, the V gene TRBV15; D is undetermined. This CDR3 has 15 residues. Germline-derived CDR1 and CDR2 are LNHNV and YYDKDF (reference sequence). V gave up 8 bases and J gave up 0 bases, with 11 bases separating them.

V is TRBV28 and J is TRBJ2-4, with D maybe TRBD1 (6 bases). Trimming removed 3 bases from V and 0 bases from J, with 9 bases in between. The CDR3 has 15 residues. Germline CDR1 is MDHEN and CDR2 is SYDVKM. CDR3: CASSFDRLAKNIQYF. The DNA of the CDR3 is TGTGCCAGCAGTTTTGACAGGCTAGCCAAAAACATTCAGTACTTC.